The sequence of this T cell receptor beta chain was determined in a study of blood T cell repertoires in COVID-19. The overall study: Acute and convalescent COVID-19 samples came from the United States, Italy and Spain.

The study drew participants aged about 18 to 89 years from 20 to 30 US areas. Source study methods: How many nucleated cells were present was estimated from reference gene primer amplification. The assay was immunoSEQ multiplex PCR, and TCRdb's table has in-frame clones only and misses some. V, J and clone size reflect that table, while D and trimming were determined from the DNA. The table lists hundreds of thousands of clones, roughly 90% of them singletons, with almost 3% in the top ten. CDR1 PRHDT and CDR2 FYEKMQ come from the germline V gene (reference sequence). The CDR3 contains 17 residues. With 5 bases clipped from V and 0 bases from J, the junction kept 8 bases outside the gene matches. This clone was detected only a few times.

This sequence originates from a woman younger than 45 who had recovered from COVID-19. The chain recombines TRBV13 with TRBJ2-7; 12 bases agree with TRBD2. Sequencing input: PBMCs or T cells enriched from blood (not recorded which). CDR3 nucleotide sequence: TGTGCCAGCAGCCTCACTAGCGGGGGGTATAACTCCTACGAGCAGTACTTC. It codes for CASSLTSGGYNSYEQYF.